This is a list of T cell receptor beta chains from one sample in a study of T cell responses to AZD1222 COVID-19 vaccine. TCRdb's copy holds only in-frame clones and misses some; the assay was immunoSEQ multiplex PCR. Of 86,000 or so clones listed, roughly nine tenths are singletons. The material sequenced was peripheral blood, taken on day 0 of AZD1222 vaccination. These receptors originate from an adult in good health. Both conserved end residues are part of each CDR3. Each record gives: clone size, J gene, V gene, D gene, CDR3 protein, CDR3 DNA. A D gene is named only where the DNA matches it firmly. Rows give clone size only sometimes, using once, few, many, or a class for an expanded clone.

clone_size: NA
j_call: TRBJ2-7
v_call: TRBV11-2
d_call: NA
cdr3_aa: CASSSRGAGFSYEQYF
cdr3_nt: TGTGCCAGCAGCTCCCGGGGTGCAGGCTTCTCCTACGAGCAGTACTTC

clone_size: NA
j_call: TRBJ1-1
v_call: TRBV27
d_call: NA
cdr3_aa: CASSFKGTQNTEAFF
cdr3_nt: TGTGCCAGCAGTTTTAAGGGGACACAGAACACTGAAGCTTTCTTT

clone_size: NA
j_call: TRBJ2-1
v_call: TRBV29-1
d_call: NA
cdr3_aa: CSVAGSYNEQFF
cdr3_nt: TGCAGCGTTGCAGGATCCTACAATGAGCAGTTCTTC

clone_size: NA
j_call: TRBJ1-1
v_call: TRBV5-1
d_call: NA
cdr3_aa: CASALGGVSTEAFF
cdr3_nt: TGCGCCAGCGCATTAGGGGGGGTGAGCACTGAAGCTTTCTTT

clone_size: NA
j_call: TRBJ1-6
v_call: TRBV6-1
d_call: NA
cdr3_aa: CASSEQSSPLHF
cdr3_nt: TGTGCCAGCAGTGAACAGAGTTCACCCCTCCACTTT

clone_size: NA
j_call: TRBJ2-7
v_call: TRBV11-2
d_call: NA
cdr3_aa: CASSFPGTYEQYF
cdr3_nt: TGTGCCAGCAGCTTTCCAGGAACCTACGAGCAGTACTTC

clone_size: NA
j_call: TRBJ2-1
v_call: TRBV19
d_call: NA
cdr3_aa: CASSIQGGIYNEQFF
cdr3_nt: TGTGCCAGTAGTATACAGGGGGGGATCTACAATGAGCAGTTCTTC

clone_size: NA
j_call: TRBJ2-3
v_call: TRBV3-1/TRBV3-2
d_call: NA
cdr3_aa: CASSQVQVPDTQYF
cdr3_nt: TGTGCCAGCAGCCAAGTACAGGTTCCAGATACGCAGTATTTT

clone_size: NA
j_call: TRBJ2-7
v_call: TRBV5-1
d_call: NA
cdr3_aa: CASSSTGSQGTYEQYF
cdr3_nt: TGCGCCAGCAGCTCTACCGGGTCCCAGGGAACCTACGAGCAGTACTTC

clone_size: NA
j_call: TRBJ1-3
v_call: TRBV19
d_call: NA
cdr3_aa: CASSYRPSGNTIYF
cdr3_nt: TGTGCCAGTAGTTACAGGCCCTCTGGAAACACCATATATTTT

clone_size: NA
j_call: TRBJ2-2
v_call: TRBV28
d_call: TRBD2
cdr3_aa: CASSFYGTRDTGELFF
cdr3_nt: TGTGCCAGCAGTTTCTACGGGACTAGGGACACCGGGGAGCTGTTTTTT

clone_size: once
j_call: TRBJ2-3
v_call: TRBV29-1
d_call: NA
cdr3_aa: CSVEGDNRRTDTQYF
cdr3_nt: TGCAGCGTTGAGGGGGACAACCGGAGGACAGATACGCAGTATTTT

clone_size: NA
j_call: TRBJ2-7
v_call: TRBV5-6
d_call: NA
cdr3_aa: CASGSDAGYEQYF
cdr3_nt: TGTGCCAGCGGATCCGATGCAGGCTACGAGCAGTACTTC

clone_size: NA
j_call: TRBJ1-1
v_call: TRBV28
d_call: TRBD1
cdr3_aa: CASTVDRGLNTEAFF
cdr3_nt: TGTGCCAGCACCGTTGACAGGGGGCTGAACACTGAAGCTTTCTTT

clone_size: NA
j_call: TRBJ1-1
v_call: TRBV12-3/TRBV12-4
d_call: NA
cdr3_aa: CASSFGDTEAFF
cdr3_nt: TGTGCCAGCAGTTTTGGGGACACTGAAGCTTTCTTT

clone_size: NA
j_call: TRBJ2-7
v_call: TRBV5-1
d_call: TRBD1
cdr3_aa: CASSEYRDRDEQYF
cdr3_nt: TGCGCCAGCAGCGAGTACCGGGACAGGGACGAGCAGTACTTC

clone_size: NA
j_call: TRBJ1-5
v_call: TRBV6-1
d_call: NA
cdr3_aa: CASSGNSMISNQPQHF
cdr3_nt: TGTGCCAGCAGTGGAAACAGCATGATAAGCAATCAGCCCCAGCATTTT

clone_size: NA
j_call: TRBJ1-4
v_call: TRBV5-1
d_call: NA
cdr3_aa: CASSLGAGNNEKLFF
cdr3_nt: TGCGCCAGCAGCTTGGGCGCAGGCAACAATGAAAAACTGTTTTTT

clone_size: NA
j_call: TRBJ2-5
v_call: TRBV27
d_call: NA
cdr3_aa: CASSTRGETQYF
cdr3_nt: TGTGCCAGCAGTACCCGGGGGGAGACCCAGTACTTC

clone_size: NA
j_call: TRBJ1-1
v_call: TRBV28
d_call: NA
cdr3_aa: CASRPTGLNTLNTEAFF
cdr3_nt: TGTGCCAGCAGACCAACAGGGCTGAACACTTTGAACACTGAAGCTTTCTTT

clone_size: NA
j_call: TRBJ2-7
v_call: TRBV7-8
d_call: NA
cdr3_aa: CASSLASNYEQYF
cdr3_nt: TGTGCCAGCAGCTTAGCTAGCAACTACGAGCAGTACTTC

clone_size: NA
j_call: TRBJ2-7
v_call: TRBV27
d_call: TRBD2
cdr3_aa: CASSLGGIYEQYF
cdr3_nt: TGTGCCAGCAGTCTCGGGGGGATCTACGAGCAGTACTTC

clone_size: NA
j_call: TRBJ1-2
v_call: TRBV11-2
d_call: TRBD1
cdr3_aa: CASSLGTASFYGYTF
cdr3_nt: TGTGCCAGCAGCCTCGGGACAGCCAGTTTCTATGGCTACACCTTC

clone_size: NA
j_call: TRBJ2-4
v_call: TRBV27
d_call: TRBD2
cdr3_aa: CASSLTGGGSKNIQYF
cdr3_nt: TGTGCCAGCAGTTTAACGGGCGGGGGGTCGAAAAACATTCAGTACTTC

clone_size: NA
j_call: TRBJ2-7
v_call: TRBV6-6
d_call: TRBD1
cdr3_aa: CASRLGQGSSYEQYF
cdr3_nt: TGTGCCAGCAGATTAGGACAGGGAAGCTCCTACGAGCAGTACTTC

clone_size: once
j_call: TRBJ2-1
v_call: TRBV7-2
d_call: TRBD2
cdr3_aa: CASSLGTSGNNEQFF
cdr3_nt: TGTGCCAGCAGCCTAGGGACTAGCGGAAACAATGAGCAGTTCTTC

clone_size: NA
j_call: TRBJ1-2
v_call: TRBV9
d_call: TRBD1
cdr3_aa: CASSEGTDGYTF
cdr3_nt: TGTGCCAGCAGCGAGGGGACAGATGGCTACACCTTC

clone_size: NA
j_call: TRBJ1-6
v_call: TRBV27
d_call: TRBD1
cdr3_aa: CASSLFGQGDSPLHF
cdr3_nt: TGTGCCAGCAGTTTATTCGGACAGGGGGATTCACCCCTCCACTTT

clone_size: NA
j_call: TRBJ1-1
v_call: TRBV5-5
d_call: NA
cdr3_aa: CASSPQIQATTEAFF
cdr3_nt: TGTGCCAGCAGCCCGCAAATCCAGGCGACGACTGAAGCTTTCTTT

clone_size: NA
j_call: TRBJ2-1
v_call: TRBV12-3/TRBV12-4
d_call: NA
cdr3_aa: CASSLAGFRQFF
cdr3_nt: TGTGCCAGCAGTTTGGCGGGGTTCAGGCAGTTCTTC

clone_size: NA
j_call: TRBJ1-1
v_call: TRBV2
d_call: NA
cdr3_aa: CASMLRAPKGGNTEAFF
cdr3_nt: TGTGCCAGCATGTTAAGGGCCCCTAAGGGGGGGAACACTGAAGCTTTCTTT

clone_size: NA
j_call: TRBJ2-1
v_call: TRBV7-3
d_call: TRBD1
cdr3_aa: CASSPGQGKYNGEQFF
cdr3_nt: TGTGCCAGCAGCCCAGGACAGGGGAAATATAATGGTGAGCAGTTCTTC

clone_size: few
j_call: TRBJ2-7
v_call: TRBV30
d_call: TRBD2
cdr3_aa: CAWSVISGSGEQYF
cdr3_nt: TGTGCCTGGAGTGTGATTAGCGGGAGTGGCGAGCAGTACTTC

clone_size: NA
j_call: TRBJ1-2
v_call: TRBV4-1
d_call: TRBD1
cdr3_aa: CASSQDQGQGERYTF
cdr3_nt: TGCGCCAGCAGCCAAGATCAGGGGCAGGGGGAACGCTACACCTTC

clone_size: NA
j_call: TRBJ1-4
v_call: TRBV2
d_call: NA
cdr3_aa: CASSLLGYNEKLFF
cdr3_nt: TGTGCCAGCAGCCTCTTGGGGTATAATGAAAAACTGTTTTTT

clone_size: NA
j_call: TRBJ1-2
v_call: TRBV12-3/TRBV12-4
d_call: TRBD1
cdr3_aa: CASRSRQGGGYTF
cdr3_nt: TGTGCCAGCAGGTCTCGACAGGGAGGCGGCTACACCTTC

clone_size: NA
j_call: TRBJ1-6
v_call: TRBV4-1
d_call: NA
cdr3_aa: CASSPRPGTPLHF
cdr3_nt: TGCGCCAGCAGCCCAAGGCCAGGGACACCCCTCCACTTT

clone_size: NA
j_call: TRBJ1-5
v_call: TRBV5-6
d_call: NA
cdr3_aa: CASSLGGGNNQPQHF
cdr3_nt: TGTGCCAGCAGCTTGGGTGGGGGGAACAATCAGCCCCAGCATTTT

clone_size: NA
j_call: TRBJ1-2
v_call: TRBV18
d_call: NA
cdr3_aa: CASSPPQEGYGYTF
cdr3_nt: TGTGCCAGCTCACCACCACAGGAAGGCTATGGCTACACCTTC

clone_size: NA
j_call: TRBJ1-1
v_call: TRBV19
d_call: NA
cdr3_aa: CASSIYTEAFF
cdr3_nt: TGTGCCAGTAGTATCTACACTGAAGCTTTCTTT

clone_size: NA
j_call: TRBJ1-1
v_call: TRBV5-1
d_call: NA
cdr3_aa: CASSLYRDDTEAFF
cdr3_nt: TGCGCCAGCAGCTTATACAGGGACGACACTGAAGCTTTCTTT

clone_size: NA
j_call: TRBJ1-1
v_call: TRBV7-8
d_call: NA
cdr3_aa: CASSLWTANTEAFF
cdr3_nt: TGTGCCAGCAGCTTATGGACAGCGAACACTGAAGCTTTCTTT

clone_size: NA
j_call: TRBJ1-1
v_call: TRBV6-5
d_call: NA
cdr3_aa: CASTRDPRNTEAFF
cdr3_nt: TGTGCCAGCACCCGGGACCCACGGAACACTGAAGCTTTCTTT

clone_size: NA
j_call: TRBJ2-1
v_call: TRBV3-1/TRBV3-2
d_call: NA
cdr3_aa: CASSQAFQGKKNEQFF
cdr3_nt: TGTGCCAGCAGCCAAGCTTTCCAGGGAAAGAAGAATGAGCAGTTCTTC